These 30 T cell receptor beta chains were all obtained from the same sample, sequenced in a study of cytomegalovirus exposure and HLA in healthy donors (dated by TCRdb to between 2016 and 2019). The library came from the immunoSEQ multiplex PCR assay. A mixture of 60 forward primers for TCR Vbeta segments and 13 reverse primers for TCR Jbeta segments was used in the multiplex PCR. The clones in this table, taken by TCRdb from immuneACCESS, are in-frame only. Not every clone is retained; where verified, under half of the shortfall comes from an unresolved V gene, and the cause of the rest is unknown. Here the sample has roughly 100,000 clones; roughly 80% occur a single time. 2.5% of the sample comes from the top ten. Input material: PBMCs. These receptor sequences come from a man aged 40-55 years in good health and CMV-seronegative.

This sequence joins TRBV4-1 and TRBJ1-4; the match to TRBD1 covers 8 bases. From germline, CDR1 is MGHRA and CDR2 YSYEKL. This CDR3 is 15 amino acids long. V lost 4 bases to trimming and J lost 8 bases; unmatched junction nucleotides: 9. This CDR3 reads CASSPPDRADEKLFF. Written as DNA, the CDR3 is TGCGCCAGCAGCCCTCCGGACAGGGCGGACGAAAAACTGTTTTTT.

The rearrangement links TRBV29-1 to TRBJ2-1; possibly TRBD2 for D (6 bases). V was clipped by 3 bases and J by 3 bases, with 12 bases between them. CDR1 and CDR2 (germline): SQVTM, ANQGSEA. The CDR3 is made up of 14 amino acids. The CDR3 region has the DNA TGCAGCGTTGAGGCGGGATTGGGCTACAATGAGCAGTTCTTC. Protein product: CSVEAGLGYNEQFF.

This clone has only a few counts. The chain combines TRBV6-5 with TRBJ2-3, with a tentative D call TRBD2 (5 bases). CDR1 is MNHEY, CDR2 SVGAGI, per germline. V lost 5 bases and J 0 bases, leaving 6 bases between the germline ends. The CDR3 covers 13 residues. CDR3 sequence (DNA): TGTGCCAGCAGTCCGGGAAGCACAGATACGCAGTATTTT. The encoded protein is CASSPGSTDTQYF.

This clone has only a few counts. V usage is TRBV28 and J usage is TRBJ1-5; 9 bases are shared with TRBD1. J was trimmed by 7 bases and V by 4 bases; bases with no gene match: 8. The CDR3 covers 15 residues. CDR1 is MDHEN, CDR2 SYDVKM, per germline. The CDR3 sequence: CASSSRTGDRQPQHF. The DNA of the CDR3 is TGTGCCAGCAGTTCCCGGACAGGGGATCGACAGCCCCAGCATTTT.

The chain has TRBV5-6 and TRBJ2-4; maybe TRBD2 (6 bases). Trimming removed 2 bases from V and 8 bases from J, with 20 bases in between. The CDR3 runs to 16 residues. Per the germline V gene, CDR1 is SGHDT and CDR2 is YYEEEE. CDR3 DNA: TGTGCCAGCAGCTTCTTCGGTGGGGGGAGTCCAGACATTCAGTACTTC. Translating gives CASSFFGGGSPDIQYF.

The chain recombines TRBV19 with TRBJ1-2; a weak D match, TRBD1 (6 bases). CDR3 size: 13 residues. The V end lost 11 bases, the J end lost 5 bases, and 18 bases lay between the germline ends. The germline gives CDR1 LNHDA, CDR2 SQIVND (reference sequence). The CDR3 DNA follows: TGTGCCTCCGCGGCCCAACAGGGATATGGCTACACCTTC. This encodes CASAAQQGYGYTF.

This clone occurred a few times. J is TRBJ1-1 and V is TRBV5-6; 8 bases are shared with TRBD1. With 3 bases clipped from V and 4 bases from J, the junction kept 8 bases outside the gene matches. Germline CDR1 and CDR2: SGHDT and YYEEEE. The length of the CDR3 is 15 residues. CDR3 DNA sequence: TGTGCCAGCAGCTGGTGGACAGGGTCGGGCACTGAAGCTTTCTTT. Protein: CASSWWTGSGTEAFF.

The rearrangement joins TRBV7-9 to TRBJ1-4, with 12 bases aligning to TRBD1. CDR3 size: 17 residues. The ends lost 4 bases at V and 7 bases at J; junction bases unmatched: 10. Per germline, CDR1 SEHNR and CDR2 FQNEAQ (reference sequence). CDR3 sequence: CASSWSRDRGRGEKLFF. CDR3 coding DNA: TGTGCCAGCAGCTGGTCCCGGGACAGGGGGCGAGGTGAAAAACTGTTTTTT.

The chain links TRBV5-5 to TRBJ2-2, with 10 bases identical to TRBD1. Trimming at V came to 3 bases and at J to 6 bases, leaving 5 bases not matched to a gene. The length of the CDR3 is 15 residues. Germline-derived CDR1 and CDR2 are SGHKS and YYEKEE (reference sequence). The CDR3 reads CASSSGQGFSGELFF. The CDR3 DNA is TGTGCCAGCAGCTCGGGACAGGGGTTTTCCGGGGAGCTGTTTTTT. Full variable domain (missing parts from reference TRBV5-5 and TRBJ2-2): DAGVTQSPTHLIKTRGQQVTLRCSPISGHKSVSWYQQVLGQGPQFIFQYYEKEERGRGNFPDRFSARQFPNYSSELNVNALLLGDSALYLCASSSGQGFSGELFFGEGSRLTVL.

The CDR3 region is CASSLAGTYEQYF. The CDR3 coding sequence is TGTGCCAGCAGCTTAGCGGGCACTTACGAGCAGTACTTC. This chain uses TRBV7-8 with TRBJ2-7; D unresolved. The germline CDR1 and CDR2 sequences are SGHVS and FQNEAQ. The CDR3 contains 13 residues. Trimming stripped 0 bases from V and 4 bases from J, with 7 bases between. Full variable domain (remainder filled in from reference TRBV7-8 and TRBJ2-7): GAGVSQSPRYKVAKRGQDVALRCDPISGHVSLFWYQQALGQGPEFLTYFQNEAQLDKSGLPSDRFFAERPEGSVSTLKIQRTQQEDSAVYLCASSLAGTYEQYFGPGTRLTVT.

This chain connects TRBV10-3 to TRBJ2-3, with TRBD1 identical over 7 bases. Per the germline V gene, CDR1 is ENHRY and CDR2 is SYGVKD. The CDR3 totals 16 residues. J lost 2 bases, V lost 3 bases, and 8 bases had no gene match. CDR3 coding DNA: TGTGCCATCAGTGACCGACAGGGATTAGACACAGATACGCAGTATTTT. Its protein is CAISDRQGLDTDTQYF.

V gene TRBV4-1 combines with J gene TRBJ2-3; D is perhaps TRBD2 (6 bases). Germline V gene lookup returns CDR1 MGHRA and CDR2 YSYEKL. The CDR3 extends over 15 amino acids. Trimming stripped 0 bases from V and 0 bases from J, with 7 bases between. This CDR3 reads CASSQDRGSTDTQYF. The CDR3 DNA reads as TGCGCCAGCAGCCAAGATCGGGGGAGCACAGATACGCAGTATTTT.

This clone was recorded a few times. CDR3 in amino acids: CAISLPALPGQGARGSGYEQYF. In DNA, the CDR3 is TGTGCCATCAGCCTCCCAGCGCTACCGGGACAGGGGGCCCGCGGTTCCGGATACGAGCAGTACTTC. The chain couples TRBV10-3 to TRBJ2-7; 12 bases agree with TRBD1. Germline V gives CDR1 ENHRY, CDR2 SYGVKD. Unmatched junction bases numbered 28, after V lost 6 bases and J lost 4 bases. This CDR3 comprises 22 residues.

The chain uses TRBV6-4 and TRBJ1-1; unclear D gene. The CDR3 has 15 amino acids. Germline V gene data show CDR1 as MRHNA and CDR2 as SNTAGT. V lost 3 bases, J lost 0 bases, and 11 bases lay in between. The CDR3: CASSDLRVMNTEAFF. DNA for the CDR3: TGTGCCAGCAGTGATCTTAGAGTCATGAACACTGAAGCTTTCTTT.

The gene calls are TRBV19 and TRBJ2-1; TRBD2 matches 14 bases. J was trimmed by 9 bases and V by 3 bases; bases with no gene match: 10. Germline lookup yields CDR1 LNHDA and CDR2 SQIVND (reference sequence). The CDR3 has 17 residues. The CDR3 DNA is TGTGCCAGTAGTATCGGACTAGCGGGGGGCCCCCTCGGTGAGCAGTTCTTC. Translating gives CASSIGLAGGPLGEQFF.

This rearrangement joins TRBV7-9 to TRBJ2-7; TRBD1 aligns across 8 bases. Germline CDR1 SEHNR, CDR2 FQNEAQ (reference sequence). This CDR3 has 14 amino acids. Trimming at V came to 5 bases and at J to 2 bases, leaving 5 bases not matched to a gene. Here the CDR3 DNA reads TGTGCCAGCAGCGCGAAGGACAGGGCCTACGAGCAGTACTTC. It yields the protein CASSAKDRAYEQYF.

This chain links TRBV4-1 with TRBJ2-1, with 8 bases identical to TRBD2. This CDR3 has 17 residues. CDR1 is MGHRA and CDR2 is YSYEKL in the germline V gene. J gave up 1 base and V 1 base, and 6 bases lay outside the gene matches. The CDR3 sequence is CASSQVQGGGSYNEQFF. CDR3 DNA: TGCGCCAGCAGCCAAGTCCAGGGCGGGGGGTCCTACAATGAGCAGTTCTTC.

The chain joins TRBV11-2 to TRBJ2-7, with 8 bases identical to TRBD1. J was trimmed by 10 bases and V by 4 bases; bases with no gene match: 9. CDR1 and CDR2 (germline): SGHAT, FQNNGV. The CDR3 contains 13 residues. The CDR3: CASSSDRVLSQYF. Here the CDR3 DNA reads TGTGCCAGCAGCTCGGACAGGGTGTTGAGTCAGTACTTC.

The chain combines TRBV4-1 with TRBJ1-3; 11 bases are shared with TRBD1. Germline trimming cut 5 bases from V and 0 bases from J; bases unmatched to any gene: 3. The germline V gene has CDR1 MGHRA and CDR2 YSYEKL. This CDR3 has 16 amino acids. The CDR3 loop is CASSTGQGASGNTIYF. CDR3 nucleotides: TGCGCCAGCAGCACTGGACAGGGGGCCTCTGGAAACACCATATATTTT.

The gene calls are TRBV27 and TRBJ2-3, with TRBD2 identical over 8 bases. The J segment lost 3 bases and the V segment lost 8 bases, leaving 7 bases of the junction unmatched. The germline V gene encodes CDR1 MNHEY and CDR2 SMNVEV (reference sequence). This CDR3 region has 14 residues. As DNA, the CDR3 is TGTGCCAGCGGTGGACTAGCTCCTACAGATACGCAGTATTTT. It yields the protein CASGGLAPTDTQYF.

The V call is TRBV7-3, the J call TRBJ2-7; 7 positions agree with TRBD2. This CDR3 comprises 15 residues. Germline assignment: CDR1 SGHTA and CDR2 FQGTGA. Trimming removed 5 bases from V and 7 bases from J; junction bases left unmatched: 14. The CDR3 DNA reads as TGTGCCAGCAGCGTTGGACAAGCGGGGTTGGCAGAGCAGTACTTC. Encoded protein: CASSVGQAGLAEQYF.

This clone has only one observation. V and J are TRBV5-5 and TRBJ1-3; tentative D call: TRBD1 (6 bases). V lost 4 bases and J 3 bases, leaving 11 bases between the germline ends. Germline values: CDR1 SGHKS, CDR2 YYEKEE (reference sequence). The CDR3 sequence is 14 residues long. The CDR3 DNA reads TGTGCCAGCAGCCGTCCAGGGGATGGAAACACCATATATTTT. This codes for CASSRPGDGNTIYF.

This clone was found once. The chain links TRBV27 to TRBJ2-7, with D perhaps matching TRBD1 (6 bases). Germline-derived CDR1 and CDR2 are MNHEY and SMNVEV (reference sequence). The length of the CDR3 is 13 residues. Trimming removed 5 bases from V and 3 bases from J, with 11 bases in between. CDR3 DNA: TGTGCCAGCAGTGATACAGGGATCTACGAGCAGTACTTC. It codes for CASSDTGIYEQYF.

This clone has a single count. The CDR3 spells CASQTGAGPTSTDTQYF. The CDR3 coding sequence is TGCGCCAGCCAGACGGGAGCGGGGCCTACTAGCACAGATACGCAGTATTTT. The rearrangement links TRBV4-1 to TRBJ2-3; TRBD2 matches 7 bases. The CDR3 length is 17 residues. Germline CDR1 MGHRA, CDR2 YSYEKL. Trimming cost V 8 bases and J 0 bases; bases outside gene matches: 14.

The chain has TRBV5-1 and TRBJ2-3; TRBD2 aligns across 8 bases. The germline V gene encodes CDR1 SGHRS and CDR2 YFSETQ. The CDR3 sequence is 16 residues long. V shed 6 bases and J 3 bases; nucleotides not matched to a gene: 12. CDR3 residues: CASIRGAGARTDTQYF. CDR3 DNA: TGCGCCAGCATCAGAGGAGCGGGGGCCAGGACAGATACGCAGTATTTT.

The chain links TRBV6-6 to TRBJ1-1, with TRBD1 matching 7 bases. Germline V lookup: CDR1 MNHNY, CDR2 SVGAGI (reference sequence). The CDR3 is 12 amino acids. V shed 5 bases, J shed 13 bases, and the junction held 10 bases outside the gene matches. CDR3 sequence reads: CASSQDRDQIFF. The CDR3 region has the DNA TGTGCCAGCAGTCAAGACAGGGATCAGATTTTCTTT.

CDR3: CASTRGTSAVMEQFF. CDR3 bases: TGTGCCAGCACCCGAGGCACTAGCGCAGTAATGGAGCAGTTCTTC. This chain links TRBV7-9 with TRBJ2-1, with 7 bases matching TRBD2. CDR1 and CDR2 (germline): SEHNR, FQNEAQ (reference sequence). V gave up 7 bases and J gave up 10 bases; unmatched junction bases: 16. The CDR3 extends over 15 amino acids.

This chain links TRBV7-8 with TRBJ2-7; D remains unclear. The CDR3 sequence is 16 residues long. V was pared by 5 bases and J by 2 bases, with 19 bases between. Germline V gene sequence: CDR1 SGHVS, CDR2 FQNEAQ. CDR3 in amino acids: CASSAHRWRPAYEQYF. CDR3 DNA sequence: TGTGCCAGCAGCGCTCACCGTTGGAGACCGGCCTACGAGCAGTACTTC.

The genes are TRBV15 and TRBJ1-1; the D gene is possibly TRBD1 (5 bases). The germline CDR1 and CDR2 sequences are LNHNV and YYDKDF (reference sequence). V gave up 5 bases and J gave up 4 bases, with 20 bases separating them. CDR3 length: 16 residues. The CDR3 DNA follows: TGTGCCACCAGCGATTGGGGAGGGACGGTGAGCACTGAAGCTTTCTTT. Protein product: CATSDWGGTVSTEAFF.

The chain recombines TRBV6-1 with TRBJ2-1; TRBD2 aligns across 10 bases. This CDR3 has 14 residues. In germline, CDR1 is MNHNS, CDR2 SASEGT. The J segment lost 5 bases and the V segment lost 4 bases, leaving 2 bases of the junction unmatched. CDR3 bases: TGTGCCAGCAGTGTAGCGGGGGGACACAATGAGCAGTTCTTC. As protein: CASSVAGGHNEQFF.